Reported below is one T cell receptor (beta chain). Its matching antigen is unknown. The data were taken from a study of cytomegalovirus exposure and HLA in healthy donors. PCR used 60 Vbeta primers and 13 Jbeta primers. Assay used: immunoSEQ multiplex PCR; TCRdb lists only in-frame clones, some missing. The sample carries 150,000 to 200,000 clones, about four fifths recorded once. This CDR3 has 13 amino acids. The V end was cut by 1 base, the J end by 8 bases, with 11 bases between. Germline CDR1 reads SGHTA; CDR2 reads FQGNSA. Overall study findings and caveats: The study put 150 to 200 TCR beta chains on its list as cytomegalovirus-associated.

The sequence was collected from a woman in her 30s in good health and CMV-seropositive. V usage is TRBV7-2 and J usage is TRBJ1-2; D is ambiguous. Specimen: PBMCs. The CDR3 spells CASSLGGAAGYTF. The CDR3, as DNA: TGTGCCAGCAGCTTAGGAGGTGCCGCGGGCTACACCTTC.